This T cell receptor (beta chain) was retrieved from a study of blood T cells in healthy people across ages. CDR3 length: 14 residues. Germline V CDR1 and CDR2: MNHNS, SASEGT. The second PCR ran 7 to 11 cycles with a sample-barcoded 5' primer and J-beta primers. TCRdb re-called the 5' RACE reads with MiXCR, one entry per CDR3 protein. The top ten hold 8% to 10% of the sample, which has 750,000 or so distinct CDR3 sequences, approximately 25% seen once. Regarding this clonotype: One end of the junction is discordant with germline, which a read error may explain.

These same records also appear under a second study, on T cells of mothers and their children.

The V gene is TRBV6-1, the J gene TRBJ2-7; 12 bases agree with TRBD2. The material sequenced was blood. The sequence derives from a boy aged 5-17 years in good health. In DNA, the CDR3 is TGTGCCAGCAGCCCTAGCGGGGGGGCATACGAGCCGTACTTC. Amino acids: CASSPSGGAYEPYF.